The rows below give T cell receptor beta chains drawn from one sample of a study of CD8 T cells in ankylosing spondylitis. TCRdb ran MiXCR on the 5' RACE reads and lists one entry per CDR3 protein. This table holds about 140,000 distinct CDR3 sequences, around 7.9% found once. The sequenced material came from blood, either unsorted or a sorted T cell fraction (not recorded which). These receptors were taken from a female donor with ankylosing spondylitis or in good health (not recorded which). CDR3s include the opening cysteine and the closing phenylalanine or tryptophan. A D gene is named only where the DNA matches it firmly. Rows may omit the clone size; those that give it use once, few, many or a size class.

V	D	size	J	CDR3	DNA
TRBV2	-	few	TRBJ2-7	CASSVNKNEQYF	TGTGCCAGCAGTGTCAATAAAAACGAGCAGTACTTC
TRBV12-3/TRBV12-4	-	many	TRBJ1-2	CASSFQSDYGYTF	TGTGCCAGCAGTTTCCAATCTGACTATGGCTACACCTTC
TRBV6-1	TRBD1	many	TRBJ1-3	CASLTSTGTGFAGNTIYF	TGTGCCAGCCTCACTTCAACCGGGACAGGGTTCGCTGGAAACACCATATATTTT
TRBV5-5	TRBD1	many	TRBJ1-1	CASSWGQGNTEAFF	TGTGCCAGCAGCTGGGGACAGGGGAACACTGAAGCTTTCTTT
TRBV6-2/TRBV6-3	-	many	TRBJ1-2	CASSYILGGDYGYTF	TGTGCCAGCAGTTACATTCTGGGCGGAGACTATGGCTACACCTTC
TRBV3-1	-	many	TRBJ1-1	CASSQVPQGTEAFF	TGTGCCAGCAGCCAGGTACCGCAAGGTACTGAAGCTTTCTTT
TRBV5-1	-	many	TRBJ2-7	CASSGQRGETSEQYF	TGCGCCAGCAGCGGGCAAAGAGGGGAGACCAGCGAGCAGTACTTC
TRBV7-3	-	many	TRBJ1-2	CASSATGPDPYGYTF	TGTGCCAGCAGCGCAACAGGGCCCGACCCTTATGGCTACACCTTC
TRBV20-1	-	many	TRBJ2-7	CSAVAYRDAYEQYF	TGCAGTGCTGTCGCTTACAGGGATGCCTACGAGCAGTACTTC
TRBV20-1	-	many	TRBJ1-2	CSASGPGTPNYGYTF	TGCAGTGCTTCCGGCCCCGGGACCCCTAACTATGGCTACACCTTC
TRBV20-1	-	many	TRBJ2-5	CSARDLKEGETQYF	TGCAGTGCTAGAGATCTAAAAGAGGGCGAGACCCAGTACTTC
TRBV29-1	-	many	TRBJ1-3	CSVSAPISGNTIYF	TGCAGCGTTTCGGCACCAATCTCTGGAAACACCATATATTTT
TRBV4-2	TRBD2	many	TRBJ2-7	CASSQGAGTSGGTYEQYF	TGTGCCAGCAGCCAGGGGGCGGGTACTAGCGGGGGTACCTACGAGCAGTACTTC
TRBV6-4	-	few	TRBJ1-1	CASSVETGLTNRNTEAFF	TGTGCCAGCAGTGTAGAGACAGGACTAACTAACAGGAACACTGAAGCTTTCTTT
TRBV5-1	-	many	TRBJ2-2	CASSPGDWNTGELFF	TGCGCCAGCAGCCCCGGGGACTGGAACACCGGGGAGCTGTTTTTT
TRBV5-1	TRBD1	many	TRBJ2-7	CASSLEGTEYYEQYF	TGCGCCAGCAGCTTGGAAGGGACAGAGTACTACGAGCAGTACTTC
TRBV7-6	-	many	TRBJ2-7	CASSLDRGRLYEQYF	TGTGCCAGCAGCTTAGATCGCGGCAGACTCTACGAGCAGTACTTC
TRBV9	TRBD2	many	TRBJ2-3	CASGGGGDTDTQYF	TGTGCCAGCGGGGGGGGAGGAGACACAGATACGCAGTATTTT
TRBV2	TRBD1	many	TRBJ1-1	CASSENSGRQGSTEAFF	TGTGCCAGCAGTGAGAACTCGGGTCGACAGGGTAGCACTGAAGCTTTCTTT
TRBV29-1	-	many	TRBJ1-2	CSVEEMGGPNYGYTF	TGCAGCGTTGAAGAAATGGGAGGTCCTAACTATGGCTACACCTTC
TRBV7-3	TRBD1	many	TRBJ2-1	CASSRDRGQNNEQFF	TGTGCCAGCAGCCGGGACAGGGGGCAGAACAATGAGCAGTTCTTC
TRBV12-3/TRBV12-4	TRBD2	many	TRBJ2-1	CASSFQGSGFYNEQFF	TGTGCCAGCAGTTTTCAGGGTAGCGGGTTCTACAATGAGCAGTTCTTC
TRBV27	-	few	TRBJ2-6	CASSLRGANVLTF	TGTGCCAGCAGTTTACGTGGGGCCAACGTCCTGACTTTC
TRBV20-1	-	many	TRBJ1-1	CSARGTDLNTEAFF	TGCAGTGCTAGAGGGACAGACCTGAACACTGAAGCTTTCTTT
TRBV6-1	-	many	TRBJ1-4	CASRASGTPNEKLFF	TGTGCCAGCAGGGCTTCCGGGACACCTAATGAAAAACTGTTTTTT
TRBV20-1	-	many	TRBJ2-7	CSASDRPYEQYF	TGCAGTGCTTCAGACAGGCCCTACGAGCAGTACTTC
TRBV20-1	-	many	TRBJ1-5	CSATRWSNQPQHF	TGCAGTGCTACCAGGTGGAGCAATCAGCCCCAGCATTTT
TRBV12-3/TRBV12-4	-	few	TRBJ2-5	CASSHLGYGRYQETQYF	TGTGCCAGCAGTCACCTTGGGTATGGAAGGTACCAAGAGACCCAGTACTTC
TRBV6-5	TRBD1	many	TRBJ1-1	CASSYRSSDRSNTEAFF	TGTGCCAGCAGTTACCGGAGTTCGGACAGGTCGAACACTGAAGCTTTCTTT
TRBV5-4	-	many	TRBJ2-4	CASSLTIDHKGNIQYF	TGTGCCAGCAGCTTGACGATAGACCACAAAGGAAACATTCAGTACTTC
TRBV27	TRBD2	many	TRBJ2-1	CASSPGTNNEQFF	TGTGCCAGCAGTCCCGGGACTAACAATGAGCAGTTCTTC
TRBV11-2	TRBD1	many	TRBJ2-3	CASSSRTGGQDTQYF	TGTGCCAGCAGCTCCCGGACAGGGGGCCAAGATACGCAGTATTTT
TRBV9	-	-	TRBJ1-3	CASSVAPVDSGNTIYF	TGTGCCAGCAGCGTAGCGCCGGTGGACTCTGGAAACACCATATATTTT
TRBV6-1	-	-	TRBJ1-1	CASRLTHRQQKAFF	TGTGCCAGCAGACTAACCCATAGACAGCAAAAAGCTTTCTTT
TRBV6-2/TRBV6-3	TRBD1	many	TRBJ1-2	CASSQQGVGANYGYTF	TGTGCCAGCAGCCAACAGGGGGTCGGAGCTAACTATGGCTACACCTTC
TRBV12-3/TRBV12-4	-	many	TRBJ1-3	CASSLPGRESSGNTIYF	TGTGCCAGCAGTTTACCGGGCAGAGAGAGCTCTGGAAACACCATATATTTT
TRBV28	-	many	TRBJ1-2	CASSSGVGYTF	TGTGCCAGCAGTTCAGGGGTTGGCTACACCTTC
TRBV7-2	TRBD2	once	TRBJ2-3	CASSLWRGEVTQYF	TGTGCCAGCAGCTTATGGCGGGGGGAGGTTACGCAGTATTTT
TRBV5-1	TRBD1	many	TRBJ1-3	CASSFTGESGNTIYF	TGCGCCAGCAGCTTTACAGGGGAGTCTGGAAACACCATATATTTT
TRBV28	-	-	TRBJ1-2	CAITPFEGGGYTF	TGTGCCATCACGCCCTTTGAGGGGGGGGGCTACACCTTC
TRBV7-9	-	few	TRBJ2-5	CASSLQSSETQYF	TGTGCCAGCAGCTTACAAAGTTCGGAGACCCAGTACTTC
TRBV15	TRBD2	many	TRBJ2-5	CATSRGTSGGAPQETQYF	TGTGCCACCAGCAGAGGGACTAGCGGGGGGGCCCCGCAAGAGACCCAGTACTTC
TRBV5-1	-	many	TRBJ1-4	CASSLRPGTGEKLFF	TGCGCCAGCAGCTTGCGTCCGGGCACAGGGGAAAAACTGTTTTTT
TRBV6-1	-	many	TRBJ1-2	CASSAQERDGYTF	TGTGCCAGCAGTGCACAGGAACGGGATGGCTACACCTTC
TRBV24-1	TRBD1	many	TRBJ1-5	CATAQGQGPQHF	TGTGCCACCGCGCAGGGACAGGGTCCCCAGCATTTT
TRBV5-1	TRBD2	many	TRBJ2-1	CASSSFSSGGAPNEQFF	TGCGCCAGCAGCTCATTTAGTAGCGGGGGGGCCCCCAATGAGCAGTTCTTC
TRBV24-1	-	many	TRBJ2-2	CATTHRTGELFF	TGTGCCACCACCCACAGAACCGGGGAGCTGTTTTTT
TRBV29-1	-	-	TRBJ1-2	CSVEENRAGYGYTF	TGCAGCGTTGAAGAGAACAGGGCGGGGTATGGCTACACCTTC
TRBV5-1	-	many	TRBJ1-2	CASSLGLAYGYTF	TGCGCCAGCAGCCTAGGGCTCGCCTATGGCTACACCTTC
TRBV7-2	-	many	TRBJ1-4	CASSLAVDGEKLFF	TGTGCCAGCAGCTTAGCCGTGGACGGCGAAAAACTGTTTTTT
TRBV7-2	-	many	TRBJ1-1	CASSLAVGDTEAFF	TGTGCCAGCAGCTTAGCGGTTGGGGACACTGAAGCTTTCTTT
TRBV18	TRBD1	many	TRBJ1-2	CASSHRQGILF	TGTGCCAGCTCACACCGACAGGGGATCCTCTTC
TRBV30	-	-	TRBJ1-2	CAWSDGDYYGYTF	TGTGCCTGGAGTGACGGGGACTACTATGGCTACACCTTC
TRBV24-1	TRBD2	many	TRBJ2-3	CATSDGVAGGPPDTQYF	TGTGCCACCAGTGATGGAGTAGCGGGGGGGCCTCCAGATACGCAGTATTTT
TRBV28	-	few	TRBJ2-7	CASSLLHGSYEQYF	TGTGCCAGCAGTTTATTGCACGGGTCCTACGAGCAGTACTTC
TRBV20-1	-	many	TRBJ2-5	CSAISRLGEETQYF	TGCAGTGCTATCTCCCGTCTGGGGGAGGAGACCCAGTACTTC
TRBV20-1	-	many	TRBJ1-4	CSAGPGSEKLFF	TGCAGTGCCGGACCCGGCAGCGAAAAACTGTTTTTT
TRBV7-8	-	many	TRBJ2-2	CASSLAPRVGELFF	TGTGCCAGCAGCTTAGCGCCCCGGGTGGGGGAGCTGTTTTTT
TRBV20-1	-	-	TRBJ2-5	CSARVPVRETQYF	TGCAGTGCTAGAGTACCGGTACGCGAGACCCAGTACTTC
TRBV10-3	TRBD2	many	TRBJ2-7	CATEAASGGEQYF	TGTGCCACCGAAGCCGCTAGCGGGGGGGAGCAGTACTTC